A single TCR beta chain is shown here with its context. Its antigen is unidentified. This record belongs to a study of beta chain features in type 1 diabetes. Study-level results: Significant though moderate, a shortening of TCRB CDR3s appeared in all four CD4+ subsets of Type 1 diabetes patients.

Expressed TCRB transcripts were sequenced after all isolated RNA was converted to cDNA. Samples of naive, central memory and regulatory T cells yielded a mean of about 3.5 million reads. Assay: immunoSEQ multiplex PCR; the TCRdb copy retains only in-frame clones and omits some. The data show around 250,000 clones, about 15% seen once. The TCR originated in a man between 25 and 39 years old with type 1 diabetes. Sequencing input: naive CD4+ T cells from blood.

CDR3 bases: TGTGCCTCGGGAGGCGCAGATACGCAGTATTTT. As protein: CASGGADTQYF. The genes are TRBV19 and TRBJ2-3, with 7 nucleotides matching TRBD2. CDR3 size: 11 residues. The junction had 3 bases not matched to a gene; V was cut back by 11 bases and J by 4 bases. CDR1 LNHDA and CDR2 SQIVND come from the germline V gene (reference sequence).